This passage covers 2 T cell receptor beta chains from one sample sequenced in a study of blood T cell repertoires in COVID-19 (dated by TCRdb to the early 2020s). Libraries were made using the immunoSEQ multiplex PCR assay. This immuneACCESS table, as held by TCRdb, lists in-frame sequences with V and J called but not all clones. Of the missing ones, under half trace to an unresolved V gene in checked studies; the others have no known cause. The sample data list 150,000 to 200,000 clones, and 75% to 90% of these were observed just once. The ten largest make up roughly 0.77% of the sample. Input material: PBMCs or T cells enriched from blood (not recorded which). The receptors were gathered from a woman between 18 and 30 years old who had recovered from COVID-19.

The chain has TRBV20-1 and TRBJ2-5; TRBD2 might be the D (5 bases). The CDR3 runs to 14 residues. Deletions cut 3 bases from V and 1 base from J, with 12 bases between. The V gene's germline CDR1 is DFQATT and CDR2 SNEGSKA (reference sequence). The CDR3 nucleotides read TGCAGTGCTAGTGACGGGATAGGCCAAGAGACCCAGTACTTC. Its translation is CSASDGIGQETQYF.

The chain employs TRBV27 and TRBJ2-3; TRBD1 agrees at 12 bases. The germline CDR1 and CDR2 sequences are MNHEY and SMNVEV (reference sequence). The J segment lost 3 bases and the V segment lost 5 bases, leaving 18 bases of the junction unmatched. CDR3 length: 20 amino acids. CDR3 bases: TGTGCCAGCAGTATGACCTGGGACAGGGGGCGCGGGAAGCGGACAGATACGCAGTATTTT. It encodes CASSMTWDRGRGKRTDTQYF.